The TCR beta chain described here comes from a study of CD8 T cells in Susac syndrome. With 1 base removed from V and 7 bases from J, the gap between germline ends came to 13 bases. Germline CDR1 reads LGHDT; CDR2 reads YNNKEL (reference sequence). The CDR3 contains 15 residues. While CD8+ and CD4+ T cells were isolated negatively, TEMRA cells were enriched by FACS. The RNA, roughly 0.45 to 1 ug, was put through reverse transcription using random hexamers. MiXCR, run by TCRdb on the immunoSEQ multiplex PCR reads, gives a single entry per CDR3 protein. The table has 150,000 to 200,000 distinct CDR3 sequences, under 97% seen once.

This receptor was taken from a human donor with multiple sclerosis. Sequences were obtained from CD4+ T cells from PBMCs. V usage is TRBV3-1 and J usage is TRBJ2-2; D could derive from TRBD1 or TRBD2 (6 bases each). CDR3 loop: CASSQGHGGGGELFF. CDR3 DNA sequence: TGTGCCAGCAGCCAAGGGCACGGGGGCGGCGGGGAGCTGTTTTTT.